Listed below are T cell receptor beta chains from one sample, sequenced in a study of Graves' ophthalmopathy and Graves' hyperthyroidism. MiXCR was run by TCRdb on the multiplex PCR reads, yielding one entry per CDR3 protein. This table holds around 670,000 distinct CDR3 sequences, 35% to 50% found once. The sequencing sample was made of peripheral blood. These receptors were collected from an adult man with Graves' ophthalmopathy. The CDR3 runs from the conserved cysteine through the conserved F or W. A D gene is named only where the DNA matches it firmly. Only some rows state a clone size, as once, few, many or a class for expanded clones.

v_call	clone_size	j_call	d_call	cdr3_nt	cdr3_aa
TRBV15	many	TRBJ1-1	NA	TGTGCCACCAGCAGAGATGGGAGGAACACTGAAGCTTTCTTT	CATSRDGRNTEAFF
TRBV4-3	few	TRBJ1-2	NA	TGCGCCAGCAGCCAAGATGGCGCGGCTTCTAACTATGGCTACACCTTC	CASSQDGAASNYGYTF
TRBV9	few	TRBJ2-7	TRBD1	TGTGCCAGCAGCCCCCGGACAGGGCGGGACGAGCAGTACTTC	CASSPRTGRDEQYF
TRBV7-2	NA	TRBJ2-7	TRBD1	TGTGCCAGCAGCGTTAAGGACAGGGGCGAGCAGTACTTC	CASSVKDRGEQYF
TRBV10-3	NA	TRBJ1-4	NA	TGTGCCATCAGTGAGGCGGGGGGAAGGGATGAAAAACTGTTTTTT	CAISEAGGRDEKLFF
TRBV11-2	few	TRBJ1-1	TRBD1	TGTGCCAGCCGACAGGGGCGGTCGGACACTGAAGCTTTCTTT	CASRQGRSDTEAFF
TRBV6-6	many	TRBJ2-6	NA	TGTGCCAGCAGTTGGACCTTATCCCCCGTCCTGACTTTC	CASSWTLSPVLTF
TRBV7-9	many	TRBJ2-7	NA	TGTGCCAGCAGCCCGGACAGCCTCTACGAGCAGTACTTC	CASSPDSLYEQYF
TRBV10-3	NA	TRBJ1-1	TRBD1	TGTGCCACCGGGGACAGGGAGAACACTGAAGCTTTCTTT	CATGDRENTEAFF
TRBV7-2	NA	TRBJ1-2	TRBD1	TGTGCCAGCAGCTTAGGCAGAGGGACAGCCTATGGCTACACCTTC	CASSLGRGTAYGYTF
TRBV9	NA	TRBJ1-2	NA	TGTGCCAGCAGCGAAAGTAGGACAGAGGCTAACTATGGCTACACCTTC	CASSESRTEANYGYTF
TRBV25-1	few	TRBJ1-3	NA	TGTGCCAGCAGTGATAGTGCCGGGGGTCACTCTGGAAACACCATATATTTT	CASSDSAGGHSGNTIYF
TRBV29-1	few	TRBJ2-2	NA	TGCAGCGTTACTTACACCGGGGGTATGAACACCGGGGAGCTGTTTTTT	CSVTYTGGMNTGELFF